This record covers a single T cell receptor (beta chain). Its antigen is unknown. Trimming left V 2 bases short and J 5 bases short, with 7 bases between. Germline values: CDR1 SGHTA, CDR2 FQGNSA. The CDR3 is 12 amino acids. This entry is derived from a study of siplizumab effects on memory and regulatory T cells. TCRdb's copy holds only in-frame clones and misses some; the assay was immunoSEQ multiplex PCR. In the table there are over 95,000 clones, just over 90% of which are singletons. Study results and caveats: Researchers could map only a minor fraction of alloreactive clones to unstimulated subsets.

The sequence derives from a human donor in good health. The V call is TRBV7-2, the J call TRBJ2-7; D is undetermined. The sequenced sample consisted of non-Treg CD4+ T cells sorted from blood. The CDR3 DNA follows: TGTGCCAGCAGCTTAACAGTCCACGAGCAGTACTTC. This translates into CASSLTVHEQYF. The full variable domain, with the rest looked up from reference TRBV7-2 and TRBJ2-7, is GAGVSQSPSNKVTEKGKDVELRCDPISGHTALYWYRQSLGQGLEFLIYFQGNSAPDKSGLPSDRFSAERTGGSVSTLTIQRTQQEDSAVYLCASSLTVHEQYFGPGTRLTVT.